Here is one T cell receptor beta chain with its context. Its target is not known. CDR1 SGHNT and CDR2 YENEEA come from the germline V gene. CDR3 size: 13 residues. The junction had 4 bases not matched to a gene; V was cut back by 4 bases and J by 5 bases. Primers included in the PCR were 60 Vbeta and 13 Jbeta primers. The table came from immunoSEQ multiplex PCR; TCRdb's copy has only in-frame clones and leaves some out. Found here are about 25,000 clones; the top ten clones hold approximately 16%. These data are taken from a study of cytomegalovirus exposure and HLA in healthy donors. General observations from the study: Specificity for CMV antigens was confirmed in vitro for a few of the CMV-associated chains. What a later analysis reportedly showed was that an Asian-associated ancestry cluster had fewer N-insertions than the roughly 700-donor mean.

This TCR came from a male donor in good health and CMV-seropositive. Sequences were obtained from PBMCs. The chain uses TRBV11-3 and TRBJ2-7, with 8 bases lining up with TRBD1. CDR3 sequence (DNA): TGTGCCAGCAGCTCGGACAGGGACCACGAGCAGTACTTC. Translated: CASSSDRDHEQYF. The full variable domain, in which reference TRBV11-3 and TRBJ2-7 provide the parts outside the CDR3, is EAGVVQSPRYKIIEKKQPVAFWCNPISGHNTLYWYLQNLGQGPELLIRYENEEAVDDSQLPKDRFSAERLKGVDSTLKIQPAELGDSAVYLCASSSDRDHEQYFGPGTRLTVT.